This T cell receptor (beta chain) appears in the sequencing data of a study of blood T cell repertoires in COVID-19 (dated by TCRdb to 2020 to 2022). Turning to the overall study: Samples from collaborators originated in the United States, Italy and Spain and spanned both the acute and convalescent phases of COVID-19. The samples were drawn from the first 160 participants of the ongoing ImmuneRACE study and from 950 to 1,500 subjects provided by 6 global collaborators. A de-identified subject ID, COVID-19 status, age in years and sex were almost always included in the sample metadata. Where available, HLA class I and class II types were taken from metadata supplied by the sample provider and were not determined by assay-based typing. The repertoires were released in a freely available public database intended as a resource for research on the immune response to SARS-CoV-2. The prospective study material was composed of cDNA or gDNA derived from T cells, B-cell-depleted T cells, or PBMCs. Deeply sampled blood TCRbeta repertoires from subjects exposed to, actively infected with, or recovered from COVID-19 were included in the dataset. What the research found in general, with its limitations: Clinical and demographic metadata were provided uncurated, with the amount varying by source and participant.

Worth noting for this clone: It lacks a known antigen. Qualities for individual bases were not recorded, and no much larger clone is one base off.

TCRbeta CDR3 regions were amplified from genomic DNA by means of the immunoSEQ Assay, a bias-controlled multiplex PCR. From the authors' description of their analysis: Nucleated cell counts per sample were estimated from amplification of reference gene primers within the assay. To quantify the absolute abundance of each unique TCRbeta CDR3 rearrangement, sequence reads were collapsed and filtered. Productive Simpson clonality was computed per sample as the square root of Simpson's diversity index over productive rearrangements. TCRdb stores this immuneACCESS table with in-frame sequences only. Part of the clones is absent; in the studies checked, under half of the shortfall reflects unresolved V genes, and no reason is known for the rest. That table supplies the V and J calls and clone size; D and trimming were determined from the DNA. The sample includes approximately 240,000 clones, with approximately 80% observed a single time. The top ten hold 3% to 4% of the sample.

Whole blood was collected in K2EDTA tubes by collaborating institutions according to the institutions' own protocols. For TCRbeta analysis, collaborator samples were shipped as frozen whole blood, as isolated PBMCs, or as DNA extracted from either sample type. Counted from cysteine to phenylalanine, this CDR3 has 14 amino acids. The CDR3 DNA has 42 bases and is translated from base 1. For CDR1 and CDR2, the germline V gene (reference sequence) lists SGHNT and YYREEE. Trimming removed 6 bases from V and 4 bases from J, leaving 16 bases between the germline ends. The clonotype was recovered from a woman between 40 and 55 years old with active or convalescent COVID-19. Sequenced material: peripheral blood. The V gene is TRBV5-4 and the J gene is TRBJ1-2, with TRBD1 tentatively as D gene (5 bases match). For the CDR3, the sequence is CASKLSGGTYGYTF. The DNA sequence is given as TGTGCCAGCAAATTGTCGGGGGGTACCTATGGCTACACCTTC. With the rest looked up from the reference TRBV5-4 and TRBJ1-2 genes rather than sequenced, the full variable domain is ETGVTQSPTHLIKTRGQQVTLRCSSQSGHNTVSWYQQALGQGPQFIFQYYREEENGRGNFPPRFSGLQFPNYSSELNVNALELDDSALYLCASKLSGGTYGYTFGSGTRLTVV.